The rows below give T cell receptor beta chains drawn from one sample of a study of cytomegalovirus exposure and HLA in healthy donors. Clones were sequenced by immunoSEQ multiplex PCR, and TCRdb holds only the in-frame ones, with some missing. Here the sample spans roughly 180,000 clones, approximately 85% being singletons. The sequenced sample consisted of PBMCs. The receptor source for this set is a girl aged 10 to 17 in good health and CMV-seropositive. Each CDR3 is given without its conserved first and last residue.

TRBV5-4	TRBJ2-2	ASSLGAIIINTGELF
TRBV5-4	TRBJ1-6	ASSYHPGQGFGNSPLH
TRBV27	TRBJ2-5	ASSRRGGRRGETQY
TRBV4-1	TRBJ2-7	ASSQVRSGLSSYEQY
TRBV6-5	TRBJ1-5	ASSEAEGLSQH
TRBV6-5	TRBJ1-2	ASSSPGQGYGYT
TRBV5-6	TRBJ2-7	ASSQTGYEQY
TRBV10-1	TRBJ1-5	ASRTQGLSDQPQH
TRBV27	TRBJ2-2	ASSPGLSTGELF
TRBV6-7	TRBJ2-3	ASSYSSSSKETECPDTQY
TRBV4-1	TRBJ2-5	ASSRLGSDEETQY
TRBV7-9	TRBJ2-7	ASSLTGYEQY
TRBV4-3	TRBJ1-5	ASSQEYRGNNQPQH
TRBV6-6	TRBJ2-7	ASSYQGQGIDEQY
TRBV2	TRBJ2-3	ASSEGGDQSDTQY
TRBV10-3	TRBJ2-1	AIRPAGKKDNEQF
TRBV5-4	TRBJ2-3	ASSLGWTSVSGSTDTQY
TRBV30	TRBJ2-2	AWRGTGGPWDTGELF
TRBV5-8	TRBJ1-2	ASSATGAYGYT
TRBV7-9	TRBJ2-5	ASSSGTGTETQY
TRBV6-6	TRBJ2-7	ASSTGTGTYEQY
TRBV4-3	TRBJ1-6	ASSQELGTGNSYNSPLH
TRBV18	TRBJ2-1	ASSPQQAYNEQF
TRBV12-5	TRBJ2-7	ASGLVGKDRSFSYEQY
TRBV7-8	TRBJ2-7	ASSFLAGGYEQY
TRBV2	TRBJ2-1	ASSYSSEQF
TRBV6-1	TRBJ2-3	ASSEGTSGYTDTQY
TRBV6-4	TRBJ2-3	ASSDSPDSTDTQY
TRBV6-5	TRBJ2-4	ASSPSGGAENIQY